This entry lists 24 T cell receptor beta chains sequenced from one sample in a study of cytomegalovirus exposure and HLA in healthy donors. Amplification used 60 Vbeta primers and 13 Jbeta primers. Here immunoSEQ multiplex PCR was the method, and the copy in TCRdb shows in-frame clones only, minus some. This sample contains more than 100,000 clones. The sequenced material came from PBMCs. These receptors were collected from a young man in good health and CMV-seronegative.

V gene TRBV10-3 combines with J gene TRBJ1-1, with 9 bases that match TRBD1. The germline V gene encodes CDR1 ENHRY and CDR2 SYGVKD. V gave up 4 bases and J gave up 5 bases; unmatched junction bases: 5. CDR3 length: 14 amino acids. CDR3 nucleotide sequence: TGTGCCATCAGTGGAACAGGGGGCGCGACTGAAGCTTTCTTT. Residues: CAISGTGGATEAFF.

Concerning this clone: The same CDR3 arises from other DNA sequences in this sample as well. The J gene is TRBJ2-7, the V gene TRBV7-2; D is unresolved. CDR1 and CDR2 (germline): SGHTA, FQGNSA. The CDR3 is 14 amino acids. The V and J ends lost 2 bases and 0 bases respectively, with 8 bases between them. In DNA, the CDR3 is TGTGCCAGCAGCTTATCACACAGCTCCTACGAGCAGTACTTC. The encoded protein is CASSLSHSSYEQYF.

The chain links TRBV10-3 to TRBJ1-4, with TRBD1 identical over 8 bases. The germline V gene encodes CDR1 ENHRY and CDR2 SYGVKD. V lost 6 bases and J lost 5; bases outside the gene matches: 5. The CDR3 consists of 14 residues. CDR3: CAISRTGSNEKLFF. The CDR3, as DNA: TGTGCCATCAGCCGGACAGGGTCCAATGAAAAACTGTTTTTT.

The J gene is TRBJ2-5, the V gene TRBV6-4; the D gene is possibly TRBD2 (5 bases). V was cut by 5 bases and J by 4 bases, with 20 bases left in between. Per germline, CDR1 MRHNA and CDR2 SNTAGT. The CDR3 is made up of 16 amino acids. CDR3 in DNA: TGTGCCAGCAGTCCCGATACTAGTTATGCCACAGAGACCCAGTACTTC. Translating gives CASSPDTSYATETQYF.

This rearrangement joins TRBV27 to TRBJ2-7, with TRBD1 identical over 7 bases. With 2 bases clipped from V and 6 bases from J, the junction kept 10 bases outside the gene matches. The CDR3 length is 15 residues. CDR1 and CDR2 from the germline V gene are MNHEY and SMNVEV (reference sequence). The CDR3 nucleotides are TGTGCCAGCAGTTTAGCTTGGGACAGACCCCTCGAGCAGTACTTC. Translating it yields CASSLAWDRPLEQYF.

The chain carries TRBV2 and TRBJ1-1; unclear D gene. There are 14 residues in the CDR3. V was clipped by 6 bases and J by 1 base, with 12 bases between them. CDR1 and CDR2 (germline): SNHLY, FYNNEI. This chain's CDR3 is CASRVGRPNTEAFF. CDR3 bases: TGTGCCAGCAGGGTGGGCCGTCCGAACACTGAAGCTTTCTTT.

This rearrangement joins TRBV9 to TRBJ2-1; TRBD1 matches 10 bases. This CDR3 contains 17 residues. Germline V gives CDR1 SGDLS, CDR2 YYNGEE. Trimming took 4 bases from V and 2 from J; bases not matched to a gene: 9. For the CDR3, the DNA is TGTGCCAGCAGCCCAATCGGACAGGGGGTGACCTACAATGAGCAGTTCTTC. Protein product: CASSPIGQGVTYNEQFF.

The rearrangement uses TRBV27 and TRBJ2-7; a possible D gene is TRBD1 (6 bases). The CDR3 covers 14 residues. Germline values: CDR1 MNHEY, CDR2 SMNVEV (reference sequence). Deletions cut 5 bases from V and 2 bases from J, with 13 bases between. This CDR3 is CASSPRQDTYEQYF. CDR3 sequence (DNA): TGTGCCAGCAGTCCACGACAGGATACCTACGAGCAGTACTTC.

For this clone: Other DNA sequences in the same sample also yield this CDR3. CDR3 residues: CASSLVPDQPQHF. The CDR3 DNA is TGCGCCAGCAGCCTGGTACCGGATCAGCCCCAGCATTTT. V is TRBV5-1 and J is TRBJ1-5, with no clear D. Germline CDR1 SGHRS, CDR2 YFSETQ. The ends were cut back, 4 bases at V and 5 bases at J, with 10 bases in the middle. The CDR3 extends over 13 amino acids.

The chain carries TRBV9 and TRBJ2-2, with D possibly TRBD2 on 6 matching bases. This CDR3 spans 16 amino acids. Germline CDR1 reads SGDLS; CDR2 reads YYNGEE. The V and J ends lost 0 bases and 0 bases respectively, with 9 bases between them. The CDR3 spells CASSVEGGTNTGELFF. In nucleotides, the CDR3 is TGTGCCAGCAGCGTAGAAGGAGGGACGAACACCGGGGAGCTGTTTTTT.

This chain links TRBV28 with TRBJ2-3, with 8 bases matching TRBD2. The CDR3 runs to 15 residues. The J segment lost 2 bases and the V segment lost 7 bases, leaving 8 bases of the junction unmatched. The germline V gene has CDR1 MDHEN and CDR2 SYDVKM. As DNA, the CDR3 is TGTGCCAGCATTCAAGTCGGGAGGGTCACAGATACGCAGTATTTT. Translated: CASIQVGRVTDTQYF.

V gene TRBV7-6 combines with J gene TRBJ1-6, with 10 bases aligning to TRBD1. This CDR3 comprises 16 residues. The ends lost 2 bases at V and 8 bases at J; junction bases unmatched: 6. Germline values: CDR1 SGHVS, CDR2 FNYEAQ. CDR3 in DNA: TGTGCCAGCAGCTTAATTTCCGGGACAGGGGATTCACCCCTCCACTTT. The encoded protein is CASSLISGTGDSPLHF.

The rearrangement links TRBV19 to TRBJ1-2; no clear D gene. Germline values: CDR1 LNHDA, CDR2 SQIVND (reference sequence). The CDR3 loop spans 14 amino acids. V was pared by 0 bases and J by 2 bases, with 7 bases between. DNA of the CDR3: TGTGCCAGTAGTATAGACAGTGAAAACTATGGCTACACCTTC. It yields the protein CASSIDSENYGYTF.

V gene TRBV6-1 combines with J gene TRBJ2-3; 7 bases agree with TRBD1. Germline CDR1 is MNHNS and CDR2 is SASEGT. The CDR3 is made up of 15 amino acids. Trimming cost V 3 bases and J 12 bases; bases outside gene matches: 15. The CDR3: CASSDFGRGPIHQYF. The CDR3 DNA sequence: TGTGCCAGCAGTGACTTCGGTAGGGGGCCTATCCATCAGTATTTT.

This chain joins TRBV2 and TRBJ2-5, with a weak D call TRBD2 (7 bases). This CDR3 region has 13 residues. Trimming took off 6 bases at V and 5 bases at J, with 13 bases between the two ends. CDR1 and CDR2 from the germline V gene are SNHLY and FYNNEI. The CDR3 here is CASRGGPRETQYF. The CDR3 DNA follows: TGTGCCAGCAGGGGGGGGCCCAGGGAGACCCAGTACTTC.

This chain uses TRBV11-2 with TRBJ2-2; possible D gene TRBD1, 7 bases. The CDR3 runs 17 residues. The germline V and J ends were trimmed by 1 base and 4 bases, with 16 bases remaining between them. Germline values: CDR1 SGHAT, CDR2 FQNNGV. The CDR3 region has the DNA TGTGCCAGCAGCTTAGTTGGAGGGGGCACGTCCACCGGGGAGCTGTTTTTT. Residues: CASSLVGGGTSTGELFF.

The J gene is TRBJ2-1, the V gene TRBV9; TRBD2 aligns across 10 bases. This CDR3 comprises 14 residues. V lost 0 bases to trimming and J lost 10 bases; unmatched junction nucleotides: 4. CDR1 is SGDLS and CDR2 is YYNGEE in the germline V gene. CDR3 region: CASSVELAGWEQFF. The CDR3 DNA follows: TGTGCCAGCAGCGTAGAACTAGCGGGATGGGAGCAGTTCTTC.

This rearrangement joins TRBV4-1 to TRBJ1-2; D gene ambiguous. V gave up 1 base and J gave up 0 bases, with 6 bases separating them. CDR1 and CDR2 (germline): MGHRA, YSYEKL. CDR3 length equals 14 residues. The CDR3 loop reads CASSQVSTNYGYTF. CDR3 nucleotide sequence: TGCGCCAGCAGCCAAGTCTCTACTAACTATGGCTACACCTTC.

The rearrangement uses TRBV6-5 and TRBJ1-6; 9 bases agree with TRBD1. The CDR3 loop spans 14 amino acids. The V gene end was trimmed by 5 bases and the J gene end by 7 bases; junction bases not matched to a gene: 3. Germline lookup yields CDR1 MNHEY and CDR2 SVGAGI. The CDR3 nucleotides read TGTGCCAGCAGTAGCGGACAGGGGAATTCACCCCTCCACTTT. Translation: CASSSGQGNSPLHF.

The chain links TRBV6-1 to TRBJ1-6, with no clear D. The CDR3 totals 15 residues. Looked up from germline, CDR1 is MNHNS and CDR2 is SASEGT. V lost 5 bases and J 6 bases, leaving 14 bases between the germline ends. For the CDR3, the DNA is TGTGCCAGCAGTCCCCGGCGGGATCCTAATTCACCCCTCCACTTT. Its protein is CASSPRRDPNSPLHF.

The chain links TRBV5-1 to TRBJ2-1, with D unresolved. Germline V gene lookup returns CDR1 SGHRS and CDR2 YFSETQ. Trimming shortened V by 1 base and J by 4 bases, and 12 bases separated the two germline ends. The CDR3 is made up of 15 amino acids. CDR3 residues: CASSLSSLLYNEQFF. The CDR3 region has the DNA TGCGCCAGCAGCTTGAGTTCACTTTTGTACAATGAGCAGTTCTTC. Full variable domain (remainder filled in from reference TRBV5-1 and TRBJ2-1): KAGVTQTPRYLIKTRGQQVTLSCSPISGHRSVSWYQQTPGQGLQFLFEYFSETQRNKGNFPGRFSGRQFSNSRSEMNVSTLELGDSALYLCASSLSSLLYNEQFFGPGTRLTVL.

This chain connects TRBV19 to TRBJ2-7; 14 positions agree with TRBD2. Germline V gives CDR1 LNHDA, CDR2 SQIVND (reference sequence). CDR3 length equals 14 residues. V shed 6 bases, J shed 7 bases, and the junction held 5 bases outside the gene matches. CDR3 in amino acids: CASSTGTSGSEQYF. As DNA, the CDR3 is TGTGCCAGTAGCACCGGGACTAGCGGGAGTGAGCAGTACTTC.

This clone shows up as medium-sized by frequency. The rearrangement links TRBV7-9 to TRBJ2-6; tentative D call: TRBD2 (5 bases). Trimming took off 5 bases at V and 0 bases at J, with 17 bases between the two ends. The CDR3 totals 18 residues. Germline assignment: CDR1 SEHNR and CDR2 FQNEAQ (reference sequence). CDR3 sequence (DNA): TGTGCCAGCAGCCTTCCGAGACGGGAATTCTCTGGGGCCAACGTCCTGACTTTC. Residues: CASSLPRREFSGANVLTF.

The chain is built from TRBV4-2 and TRBJ1-3; possible D gene TRBD1, 6 bases. With 0 bases removed from V and 0 bases from J, the gap between germline ends came to 6 bases. The CDR3 runs to 15 residues. CDR1 and CDR2 from the germline V gene are LGHNA and YNFKEQ. CDR3 DNA sequence: TGTGCCAGCAGCCAAGAGGGGGCCTCTGGAAACACCATATATTTT. Protein: CASSQEGASGNTIYF.